Here is one TCR beta chain with its context. Relative to its sample, this clone is medium-sized (0.01 to 0.1%). It lacks a known antigen. Nothing much larger sits one base from this clone, and base qualities are not available. Libraries came from PCR. Sequenced using an Illumina HiSeq 4000. High-throughput sequencing was used to profile the TCR beta-chain CDR3 region of every patient. Concerning the study's data processing: CDR3 differences across clinicopathological groups were used to build a classifier for discriminating distant-metastatic papillary thyroid cancer patients. The Shannon index was used to measure repertoire diversity, and the Morisita-Horn index was used to measure how similar tumor and blood repertoires were. In TCRdb, the public reads were trimmed at Q25 with fastp and aligned with MiXCR, with productive beta chains retained. TCRdb's processing, not the authors' own work, is the source of the V and J calls. In this sample the table shows over 10,000 clones, 27% of which occur a single time. The biggest ten clones account for roughly 21% of the sample.

Looking up the germline V gene (reference sequence) yields CDR1 DFQATT and CDR2 SNEGSKA. The CDR3 covers 12 residues, taking in both the cysteine and the phenylalanine. This entry keeps only the CDR3 DNA: 36 bases, framed from base 1. V loses 4 bases, J loses 4 bases, and the germline ends lie 10 bases apart. No treatment had been received by any patient before thyroid surgery. Using T-cell receptor beta sequencing, the study looked back at clinical samples from patients collected from about 2011 to 2018. The sample comes from a study of metastatic and nonmetastatic thyroid tumors (dated by TCRdb to the early 2020s). With regard to the full study: Repertoires from peripheral blood and from tumor or nodule tissue samples of malignant and benign thyroid patients were compared. Broader findings and caveats from the paper: In both blood and tumor samples, malignant tumors were reported to have significantly higher TCR beta diversity than benign nodules.

The sequenced material came from tumor tissue. The clonotype comes from a female donor with papillary thyroid cancer or a benign thyroid nodule (not recorded which). Some clones in this sample may be carry-over from other donors' samples. The V and J segments used are TRBV20-1 and TRBJ1-1; a weak D assignment points to TRBD1 (6 bases agree). The bases are TGCAGTGCTATTCAGGGGACCACTGAAGCTTTCTTT. It translates as CSAIQGTTEAFF.